This T cell receptor (beta chain) is from a study of T cell responses to AZD1222 COVID-19 vaccine. Across the study: Second-dose groups at about 4 or about 12 weeks were pooled. Points from the study as a whole: When two AZD1222 doses had been given, Spike-specific TCR breadth and depth rose. At 160-218 and 743-854, vaccine-associated CD4 TCRs were dominant, and they spanned spike.

V was trimmed by 1 base and J by 3 bases, leaving 15 bases between them. CDR1 is MGHRA and CDR2 is YSYEKL in the germline V gene. The CDR3 extends over 16 amino acids. For this clone: The antigen is undetermined.

Repertoires were generated with immunoSEQ multiplex PCR, while TCRdb's copy carries only in-frame clones and drops some. The sample lists some 110,000 clones; 80% to 90% were seen once. The V gene is TRBV4-1, the J gene TRBJ1-2; D may be TRBD1 (5 bases). This sequence was found in an adult in good health. The sample here was peripheral blood, taken on day 0 of AZD1222 vaccination. The CDR3 DNA reads TGCGCCAGCAGCCAAGTTTCGGGGCGGGATCACTATGGCTACACCTTC. Translated: CASSQVSGRDHYGYTF.